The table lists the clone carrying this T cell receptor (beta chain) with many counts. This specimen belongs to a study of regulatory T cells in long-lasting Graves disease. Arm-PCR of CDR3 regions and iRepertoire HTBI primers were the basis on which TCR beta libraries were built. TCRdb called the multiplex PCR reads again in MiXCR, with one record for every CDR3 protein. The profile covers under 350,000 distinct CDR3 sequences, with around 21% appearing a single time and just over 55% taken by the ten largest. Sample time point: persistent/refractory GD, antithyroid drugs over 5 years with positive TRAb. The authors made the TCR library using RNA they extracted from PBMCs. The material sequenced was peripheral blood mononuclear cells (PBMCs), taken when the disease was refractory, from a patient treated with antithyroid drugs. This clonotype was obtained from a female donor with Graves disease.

CDR3 region: CSASPIDRRGDTEAFF. The CDR3 DNA reads as TGCAGTGCTAGTCCTATCGACAGGCGAGGCGACACTGAAGCTTTCTTT. The chain links TRBV20-1 to TRBJ1-1; tentatively, D is TRBD1 (6 bases). The V gene's germline CDR1 is DFQATT and CDR2 SNEGSKA (reference sequence). The CDR3 is made up of 16 amino acids. Trimming removed 3 bases at V and 3 bases at J, with 20 bases between.